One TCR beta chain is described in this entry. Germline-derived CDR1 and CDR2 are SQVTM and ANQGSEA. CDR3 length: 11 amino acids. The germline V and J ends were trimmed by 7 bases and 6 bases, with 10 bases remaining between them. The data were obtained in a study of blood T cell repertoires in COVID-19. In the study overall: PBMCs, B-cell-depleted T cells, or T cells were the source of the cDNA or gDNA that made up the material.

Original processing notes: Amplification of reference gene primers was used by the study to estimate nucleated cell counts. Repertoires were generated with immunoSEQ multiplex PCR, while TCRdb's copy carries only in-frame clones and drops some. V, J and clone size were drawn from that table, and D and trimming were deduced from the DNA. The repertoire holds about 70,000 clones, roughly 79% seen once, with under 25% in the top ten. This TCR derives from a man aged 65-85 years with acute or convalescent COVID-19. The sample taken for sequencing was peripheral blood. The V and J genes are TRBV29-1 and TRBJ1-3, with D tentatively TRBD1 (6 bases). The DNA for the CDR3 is TGCAGCGCCGGACAGCTAAACACCATATATTTT. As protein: CSAGQLNTIYF.